This passage covers 15 T cell receptor beta chains from one sample sequenced in a study of shared clonotypes between healthy human individuals. TCRdb's copy holds only in-frame clones and misses some; the assay was immunoSEQ multiplex PCR. The table shows some 600,000 clones, with roughly 96% occurring only once. Terminally differentiated effector memory CD45RA+ cells were excluded by CCR7 positive selection of CD45RO-negative cells. Input material: naive CD8+ T cells sorted from blood. The receptor set was obtained from a woman aged 25 to 39 in good health.

This chain connects TRBV28 to TRBJ2-2; D is unclear. The CDR3 has 13 amino acids. V gave up 3 bases and J gave up 6 bases, with 8 bases separating them. The germline V gene has CDR1 MDHEN and CDR2 SYDVKM. The CDR3 reads CASSFRFSGELFF. Written as DNA, the CDR3 is TGTGCCAGCAGTTTCAGGTTTTCCGGGGAGCTGTTTTTT.

V usage is TRBV28 and J usage is TRBJ1-6, with a tentative D call TRBD1 (6 bases). Trimming cost V 5 bases and J 7 bases, with 12 bases left between them. Germline V CDR1 and CDR2: MDHEN, SYDVKM. The CDR3 sequence is 14 residues long. Here the CDR3 reads CASSGGPRNSPLHF. CDR3 sequence (DNA): TGTGCCAGCAGTGGGGGGCCAAGGAATTCACCCCTCCACTTT.

The rearrangement uses TRBV5-6 and TRBJ2-7; D call uncertain. The germline CDR1 and CDR2 sequences are SGHDT and YYEEEE. The CDR3 is 12 residues long. Trimming stripped 3 bases from V and 6 bases from J, with 10 bases between. The CDR3, as DNA: TGTGCCAGCAGCTCTTCCTGGGGCGAGCAGTACTTC. Its protein is CASSSSWGEQYF.

CDR3 in amino acids: CASSQDLTGRMNNYGYTF. CDR3 DNA: TGTGCCAGCAGCCAAGATCTCACAGGGCGGATGAATAACTATGGCTACACCTTC. The V call is TRBV14, the J call TRBJ1-2; tentative D call: TRBD1 (6 bases). CDR1 is SGHDN, CDR2 FVKESK, per germline. Trimming removed 0 bases from V and 1 base from J, with 18 bases in between. CDR3 length: 18 residues.

The CDR3 nucleotides are TGTGCCAGTAGTATCCTCACCAGACTAGCGGTTGACAATGAGCAGTTCTTC. Amino acid sequence: CASSILTRLAVDNEQFF. The genes are TRBV19 and TRBJ2-1; 9 nucleotides align to TRBD2. Germline CDR1 LNHDA, CDR2 SQIVND (reference sequence). This CDR3 has 17 residues. V was pared by 3 bases and J by 5 bases, with 11 bases of the junction left unmatched.

This chain uses TRBV29-1 with TRBJ2-5; 8 nucleotides line up with TRBD1. J gave up 1 base and V 0 bases, and 10 bases lay outside the gene matches. Germline loops: CDR1 SQVTM, CDR2 ANQGSEA. The CDR3 has 17 residues. CDR3 sequence reads: CSVEESGQEGPQETQYF. The DNA for the CDR3 is TGCAGCGTTGAAGAATCGGGACAGGAGGGCCCCCAAGAGACCCAGTACTTC.

The chain links TRBV5-7 to TRBJ1-5; 8 bases are a match to TRBD1. TRBV5-7 is annotated as an ORF whose role is uncertain. V lost 2 bases to trimming and J lost 2 bases; unmatched junction nucleotides: 9. This CDR3 comprises 17 residues. CDR3 DNA: TGTGCCAGCAGCTTCAACAGGGGGAGGGATCGCAATCAGCCCCAGCATTTT. Amino acid sequence: CASSFNRGRDRNQPQHF.

The chain uses TRBV28 and TRBJ1-5, with a possible D match to TRBD1 (5 bases). V shed 3 bases and J shed 1 base, with 13 bases lying between them. This CDR3 region has 16 residues. Germline loops: CDR1 MDHEN, CDR2 SYDVKM. In nucleotides, the CDR3 is TGTGCCAGCAGTTTCGCAGGGCGGAAGAGCAATCAGCCCCAGCATTTT. Its protein is CASSFAGRKSNQPQHF.

The CDR3 DNA sequence: TGCAGCGTTATAACGGGACAGCAAATCTACAATGAGCAGTTCTTC. Residues: CSVITGQQIYNEQFF. The chain has TRBV29-1 and TRBJ2-1, with 7 bases matching TRBD1. This CDR3 has 15 residues. J lost 3 bases, V lost 5 bases, and 10 bases had no gene match. Germline CDR1 and CDR2: SQVTM and ANQGSEA.

This rearrangement joins TRBV4-1 to TRBJ2-7, with D perhaps TRBD1 (5 bases). Germline V gene data show CDR1 as MGHRA and CDR2 as YSYEKL. The CDR3 spans 15 residues. Trimming left V 6 bases short and J 1 base short, with 16 bases between. The CDR3 DNA follows: TGCGCCAGCAGTTCAGACCCTAGACAGTCCTACGAGCAGTACTTC. As protein: CASSSDPRQSYEQYF.

This clone has a single count. The chain is built from TRBV30 and TRBJ1-2; the match to TRBD1 covers 8 bases. V shed 1 base and J 3 bases; nucleotides not matched to a gene: 1. Germline V gene lookup returns CDR1 GTSNPN and CDR2 SVGIG (reference sequence). The CDR3 is 13 amino acids. This CDR3 reads CAWSATGDYGYTF. In DNA form, the CDR3 reads TGTGCCTGGAGTGCGACAGGGGACTATGGCTACACCTTC.

This clone is a singleton in its sample. This rearrangement joins TRBV28 to TRBJ2-1, with TRBD2 matching over 8 bases. The CDR3 has 15 amino acids. Germline CDR1 and CDR2: MDHEN and SYDVKM. V was pared by 6 bases and J by 4 bases, with 8 bases of the junction left unmatched. The DNA of the CDR3 is TGTGCCAGCAGGTTCGGACTAGCTGGTTACAATGAGCAGTTCTTC. Translating it yields CASRFGLAGYNEQFF.

The gene calls are TRBV13 and TRBJ2-1; D unclear. The germline V gene has CDR1 PRHDT and CDR2 FYEKMQ (reference sequence). The V end lost 1 base, the J end lost 9 bases, and 10 bases lay between the germline ends. There are 13 residues in the CDR3. This CDR3 reads CASSLVAASEQFF. The CDR3 DNA is TGTGCCAGCAGCTTAGTGGCCGCCAGTGAGCAGTTCTTC.

This clone was recorded once. In DNA form, the CDR3 reads TGTGCCAGTAGTATGCGATTCAGGGGGCTTGATCAGCCCCAGCATTTT. It is translated as CASSMRFRGLDQPQHF. The V call is TRBV19, the J call TRBJ1-5; 8 bases fit TRBD1. The CDR3 is 16 residues long. Germline V gives CDR1 LNHDA, CDR2 SQIVND (reference sequence). V shed 3 bases and J 5 bases; nucleotides not matched to a gene: 9.

This clone came up once. The chain is built from TRBV5-1 and TRBJ2-7; D possibly corresponds to TRBD2 (5 bases). This CDR3 spans 15 amino acids. Deletions cut 7 bases from V and 2 bases from J, with 19 bases between. In germline, CDR1 is SGHRS, CDR2 YFSETQ. CDR3 amino acids: CASRRGLAQTYEQYF. In DNA, the CDR3 is TGCGCCAGCCGCCGAGGGCTAGCCCAAACCTACGAGCAGTACTTC.